The rows below give T cell receptor beta chains drawn from one sample of a study of shared clonotypes between healthy human individuals. Using immunoSEQ multiplex PCR, the repertoire was profiled, and TCRdb retains in-frame clones only, with some absent. The sample has roughly 1.4 million clones, approximately 98.5% seen once. The specimen was naive CD4+ T cells sorted from blood. Source of these receptors: a man aged 30 to 45 in good health. Both conserved end residues are part of each CDR3. Fields, in order: V gene, clone size, J gene, D gene, CDR3 protein, CDR3 DNA. The D gene is left open where the match is weak. Size tells how often a clone was seen (once, few, many) or the class of an expanded clone, and some rows leave it out.

TRBV5-6	NA	TRBJ2-7	TRBD2	CASSLGLAGGLASFYEQYF	TGTGCCAGCAGCTTGGGACTAGCGGGAGGCCTCGCTTCATTCTACGAGCAGTACTTC
TRBV4-3	NA	TRBJ1-1	NA	CASSQGRGTNTEAFF	TGCGCCAGCAGCCAAGGTAGGGGTACGAACACTGAAGCTTTCTTT
TRBV7-9	NA	TRBJ2-7	NA	CASSLGNNYEQYF	TGTGCCAGCAGCTTAGGGAACAACTACGAGCAGTACTTC
TRBV19	NA	TRBJ2-7	NA	CASSIGRAADEQYF	TGTGCCAGTAGTATAGGTAGGGCTGCGGACGAGCAGTACTTC
TRBV2	NA	TRBJ2-7	TRBD2	CASSVLAGFYEQYF	TGTGCCAGCAGCGTGCTAGCGGGGTTCTACGAGCAGTACTTC
TRBV9	once	TRBJ2-3	TRBD2	CASSVVGSGTPDTQYF	TGTGCCAGCAGCGTAGTTGGTAGCGGGACGCCAGATACGCAGTATTTT
TRBV19	NA	TRBJ2-2	NA	CASANRASTGELFF	TGTGCCAGTGCGAACAGGGCCAGCACCGGGGAGCTGTTTTTT
TRBV27	NA	TRBJ2-7	NA	CASSVAGIYEQYF	TGTGCCAGCAGTGTGGCCGGAATCTACGAGCAGTACTTC
TRBV5-1	NA	TRBJ2-1	NA	CASSPPNSYNEQFF	TGCGCCAGCAGCCCCCCAAACTCCTACAATGAGCAGTTCTTC
TRBV7-8	NA	TRBJ1-1	NA	CASSLKDGNTEAFF	TGTGCCAGCAGCTTGAAGGACGGGAACACTGAAGCTTTCTTT
TRBV28	NA	TRBJ1-4	TRBD1	CASRLRQGTNEKLFF	TGTGCCAGCAGACTGAGACAGGGGACTAATGAAAAACTGTTTTTT
TRBV29-1	NA	TRBJ1-2	TRBD1	CSVGRDRAKNYGYTF	TGCAGCGTGGGACGGGACAGGGCAAAGAACTATGGCTACACCTTC
TRBV6-1	NA	TRBJ1-2	TRBD1	CASSPGQKYGYTF	TGTGCCAGCAGTCCGGGACAGAAATATGGCTACACCTTC
TRBV4-1	NA	TRBJ1-1	TRBD1	CASTDGGAGGTEAFF	TGCGCCAGCACCGACGGGGGGGCAGGGGGCACTGAAGCTTTCTTT
TRBV10-3	NA	TRBJ2-7	NA	CAISNQTGAGREQYF	TGTGCCATCAGTAACCAGACGGGGGCAGGTCGTGAGCAGTACTTC
TRBV2	NA	TRBJ2-1	NA	CASMGVGEQFF	TGTGCCAGCATGGGGGTCGGGGAGCAGTTCTTC
TRBV5-5	NA	TRBJ2-1	NA	CASSWGLPGGSYNEQFF	TGTGCCAGCAGCTGGGGGCTACCTGGGGGCTCCTACAATGAGCAGTTCTTC
TRBV18	NA	TRBJ2-3	TRBD2	CASSPLSGRQDTQYF	TGTGCCAGCTCACCACTCAGCGGGAGACAGGATACGCAGTATTTT
TRBV6-5	NA	TRBJ2-2	NA	CASSYSAGIGELFF	TGTGCCAGCAGTTACTCAGCAGGGATCGGGGAGCTGTTTTTT
TRBV18	NA	TRBJ2-7	NA	CASAKGSPYEQYF	TGTGCCAGCGCGAAGGGGTCCCCCTACGAGCAGTACTTC
TRBV7-6	once	TRBJ2-2	TRBD1	CASSLAGTGRTGELFF	TGTGCCAGCAGCTTAGCGGGGACAGGGCGGACCGGGGAGCTGTTTTTT
TRBV5-4	NA	TRBJ2-7	NA	CASSLVGRYEQYF	TGTGCCAGCAGCTTGGTTGGTAGGTACGAGCAGTACTTC
TRBV5-1	NA	TRBJ2-5	TRBD2	CASSLPASGGQETQYF	TGCGCCAGCAGCCTCCCCGCGAGCGGGGGCCAAGAGACCCAGTACTTC
TRBV5-1	NA	TRBJ2-1	NA	CASRFASGDSYNEQFF	TGCGCCAGCAGATTTGCAAGTGGGGACTCGTACAATGAGCAGTTCTTC
TRBV2	NA	TRBJ2-5	TRBD1	CASIRGNQETQYF	TGTGCCAGCATCAGGGGGAACCAAGAGACCCAGTACTTC
TRBV4-1	once	TRBJ2-1	NA	CASSQDRSRDTASPRPGNEQFF	TGCGCCAGCAGCCAAGATCGTAGTAGGGATACTGCATCTCCAAGACCCGGCAATGAGCAGTTCTTC
TRBV29-1	NA	TRBJ1-3	TRBD1	CTKGAFGNTIYF	TGCACTAAGGGGGCTTTTGGAAACACCATATATTTT
TRBV27	NA	TRBJ2-7	TRBD1	CASRLSGQGTYEQYF	TGTGCCAGCAGACTCTCGGGACAGGGGACCTACGAGCAGTACTTC
TRBV7-9	once	TRBJ2-5	TRBD2	CASSPGREAQYF	TGTGCCAGCAGCCCCGGTCGGGAGGCCCAGTACTTC
TRBV25-1	NA	TRBJ1-2	NA	CASGDPNYGYTF	TGTGCCAGCGGGGACCCTAACTATGGCTACACCTTC
TRBV5-4	NA	TRBJ2-7	TRBD2	CASSPALAGETYEQYF	TGTGCCAGCAGCCCTGCCCTAGCGGGCGAAACTTACGAGCAGTACTTC
TRBV28	NA	TRBJ1-5	NA	CASSFPGRSNQPQHF	TGTGCCAGCAGTTTCCCAGGGAGAAGCAATCAGCCCCAGCATTTT
TRBV5-4	NA	TRBJ2-2	NA	CASSLAGGTTGELFF	TGTGCCAGCAGCTTGGCCGGCGGAACCACCGGGGAGCTGTTTTTT
TRBV5-1	NA	TRBJ2-1	NA	CASSRTGEANEQFF	TGCGCCAGCAGTAGAACGGGAGAGGCGAATGAGCAGTTCTTC
TRBV7-2	NA	TRBJ2-5	NA	CASSGGTRGETQYF	TGTGCCAGCAGCGGGGGGACGAGGGGAGAGACCCAGTACTTC
TRBV6-5	NA	TRBJ1-1	NA	CASSHATFIPTEAFF	TGTGCCAGCAGCCACGCCACTTTTATTCCCACTGAAGCTTTCTTT
TRBV6-5	NA	TRBJ2-7	NA	CASSKHTSSYEQYF	TGTGCCAGCAGTAAACACACAAGCTCCTACGAGCAGTACTTC
TRBV6-1	NA	TRBJ2-3	TRBD2	CASTSGTSTDTQYF	TGTGCCAGCACTAGCGGGACTAGCACAGATACGCAGTATTTT
TRBV28	NA	TRBJ2-5	NA	CASSSTYQETQYF	TGTGCCAGCAGCTCCACGTACCAAGAGACCCAGTACTTC
TRBV7-9	NA	TRBJ2-2	TRBD2	CASSTPSTSGRSGELFF	TGTGCCAGCAGCACACCCTCGACTAGCGGGAGGTCCGGGGAGCTGTTTTTT
TRBV5-4	NA	TRBJ2-5	TRBD2	CASSSAGTQETQYF	TGTGCCAGCAGCTCAGCGGGAACCCAAGAGACCCAGTACTTC
TRBV2	NA	TRBJ2-1	TRBD2	CASSEVGLADNEQFF	TGTGCCAGCAGTGAAGTGGGACTAGCGGACAATGAGCAGTTCTTC
TRBV30	NA	TRBJ1-2	NA	CACRVGLRGYTF	TGTGCCTGCCGGGTGGGGCTAAGAGGCTACACCTTC
TRBV9	NA	TRBJ2-3	NA	CASSVRSLADTQYF	TGTGCCAGCAGCGTAAGGTCCCTAGCAGATACGCAGTATTTT
TRBV19	NA	TRBJ2-3	TRBD2	CAAASGAPTDTQYF	TGTGCGGCGGCTAGCGGAGCACCCACAGATACGCAGTATTTT
TRBV18	NA	TRBJ2-3	TRBD2	CASSPPASGSLTDTQYF	TGTGCCAGCTCACCACCGGCTAGCGGGAGTTTAACAGATACGCAGTATTTT
TRBV6-5	NA	TRBJ2-1	TRBD2	CASSGTSGRNEQFF	TGTGCCAGCAGCGGGACTAGCGGGAGAAATGAGCAGTTCTTC
TRBV6-5	NA	TRBJ2-5	NA	CASSYSPRDIETQYF	TGTGCCAGCAGTTACTCACCCCGGGACATCGAGACCCAGTACTTC
TRBV10-2	NA	TRBJ2-2	NA	CASSFTPRARTGELFF	TGCGCCAGCAGTTTCACCCCCCGGGCTCGGACCGGGGAGCTGTTTTTT
TRBV18	NA	TRBJ2-3	TRBD1	CASSQAGTANTDTQYF	TGTGCCAGCTCACAAGCCGGGACAGCCAACACAGATACGCAGTATTTT
TRBV5-1	NA	TRBJ1-1	NA	CASSLLDPNTEAFF	TGCGCCAGCAGCTTGTTAGACCCCAACACTGAAGCTTTCTTT
TRBV15	once	TRBJ2-3	NA	CATSIRGTDTQYF	TGTGCCACCAGCATTAGGGGCACAGATACGCAGTATTTT
TRBV6-4	NA	TRBJ2-7	NA	CASSRTRHQTGASYEQYF	TGTGCCAGCAGCCGCACCAGACACCAAACCGGGGCCTCCTACGAGCAGTACTTC